The clone carrying this T cell receptor beta chain occurred a few times. Antigen unknown. The record originates from a study of Graves' ophthalmopathy and Graves' hyperthyroidism. V was shortened by 9 bases and J by 5 bases, with 20 bases between the two germline ends. CDR1 SNHLY and CDR2 FYNNEI come from the germline V gene. CDR3 length equals 14 residues. RNA served as the template for amplifying TCR beta CDR3 regions. Following a first-round RT-PCR that used HTBI primers, a second-round multiplex PCR was carried out. One entry per CDR3 protein results from TCRdb running MiXCR on the multiplex PCR reads. The profile shows over a million distinct CDR3 sequences, about 36% of them singletons. Other autoimmune diseases, uncontrolled infections, pregnancy or lactation led to the exclusion of patients. Study findings and constraints: At less than 71% sensitivity and 72.22% specificity, the model predicted progression of the ophthalmopathy. Blood repertoires reportedly contained most expanded thyroid clonotypes above 0.001 frequency.

Sequenced material: peripheral blood or thyroid tissue (not recorded which). The V and J genes are TRBV2 and TRBJ2-7, with D tentatively TRBD1 (6 bases). The sequence came from an adult man with Graves' hyperthyroidism. The CDR3 DNA reads TGTGCCAGTACATTTTCACAGGGAAATAACGAGCAGTACTTC. Encoded protein: CASTFSQGNNEQYF.